Each of the 26 T cell receptor beta chains below was sequenced from the same sample in a study of blood T cell repertoires in COVID-19. Clones were read by immunoSEQ multiplex PCR, and TCRdb kept only the in-frame ones, dropping some. Among about 88,000 clones listed, roughly nine tenths were seen once. Sample: peripheral blood. The receptors here all came from a male donor with acute or convalescent COVID-19.

The J gene is TRBJ1-1, the V gene TRBV5-5, with 8 positions matching TRBD1. The CDR3 loop spans 17 amino acids. From germline, CDR1 is SGHKS and CDR2 YYEKEE (reference sequence). V lost 4 bases, J lost 0 bases, and 11 bases stayed unmatched. The CDR3 loop reads CASSPHPRTGMNTEAFF. CDR3 in DNA: TGTGCCAGCAGCCCTCACCCCCGGACAGGGATGAACACTGAAGCTTTCTTT.

J is TRBJ1-1 and V is TRBV6-5, with D hard to call. This CDR3 contains 14 residues. Germline CDR1 and CDR2: MNHEY and SVGAGI. V was trimmed by 0 bases and J by 1 base, leaving 6 bases between them. For the CDR3, the DNA is TGTGCCAGCAGTTACTCACACAAGAACACTGAAGCTTTCTTT. This codes for CASSYSHKNTEAFF.

DNA of the CDR3: TGTGCCTGGACCGGCAGGGGGTTTGAGCAGTTCTTC. As protein: CAWTGRGFEQFF. The rearrangement links TRBV30 to TRBJ2-1, with 7 bases lining up with TRBD1. Germline V gene lookup returns CDR1 GTSNPN and CDR2 SVGIG (reference sequence). The CDR3 extends over 12 amino acids. With 4 bases clipped from V and 9 bases from J, the junction kept 6 bases outside the gene matches. The full variable domain, in which reference TRBV30 and TRBJ2-1 provide the parts outside the CDR3, is SQTIHQWPATLVQPVGSPLSLECTVEGTSNPNLYWYRQAAGRGLQLLFYSVGIGQISSEVPQNLSASRPQDRQFILSSKKLLLSDSGFYLCAWTGRGFEQFFGPGTRLTVL.

The V and J genes are TRBV5-5 and TRBJ2-7; TRBD1 matches 9 bases. The CDR3 runs to 15 residues. The junction had 9 bases not matched to a gene; V was cut back by 4 bases and J by 4 bases. From germline, CDR1 is SGHKS and CDR2 YYEKEE (reference sequence). The CDR3 nucleotides are TGTGCCAGCAGCCCCTGGGGACAGGGCAGGTACGAGCAGTACTTC. Amino acid sequence: CASSPWGQGRYEQYF.

The V call is TRBV5-1, the J call TRBJ2-1; D not certain. V was shortened by 0 bases and J by 7 bases, with 8 bases between the two germline ends. The CDR3 contains 13 residues. Germline V gives CDR1 SGHRS, CDR2 YFSETQ. The CDR3 loop is CASSLVPRNEQFF. CDR3 nucleotide sequence: TGCGCCAGCAGCTTGGTCCCTAGAAATGAGCAGTTCTTC.

This clone has more than one count but fewer than ten. V is TRBV19 and J is TRBJ1-2; weak D call: TRBD1 (5 bases). Germline V gene data show CDR1 as LNHDA and CDR2 as SQIVND (reference sequence). The CDR3 covers 12 residues. V was trimmed by 4 bases and J by 5 bases, leaving 8 bases between them. Here the CDR3 reads CASSTRQYGYTF. For the CDR3, the DNA is TGTGCCAGTAGTACCCGACAGTATGGCTACACCTTC.

This chain connects TRBV2 to TRBJ2-1, with a possible D match to TRBD2 (5 bases). Trimming stripped 6 bases from V and 8 bases from J, with 14 bases between. The CDR3 totals 13 residues. Germline loops: CDR1 SNHLY, CDR2 FYNNEI. CDR3 protein: CASRLAVQYEQFF. CDR3 coding DNA: TGTGCCAGCAGGCTAGCCGTCCAATATGAGCAGTTCTTC.

The chain joins TRBV2 to TRBJ2-3; TRBD2 matches at 8 bases. Per the germline V gene, CDR1 is SNHLY and CDR2 is FYNNEI. Losses at the gene ends were 6 bases for V and 1 base for J; bases not matched to a gene: 0. The CDR3 has 13 residues. The CDR3 spells CASRRGGTDTQYF. The CDR3 bases are TGTGCCAGCAGGCGGGGGGGCACAGATACGCAGTATTTT.

This chain connects TRBV5-1 to TRBJ2-7, with D possibly matching TRBD2 (6 bases). CDR1 SGHRS and CDR2 YFSETQ come from the germline V gene. Between the trimmed V and J ends, which lost 4 bases and 0 bases, there was a span of 14 bases. The CDR3 is 15 amino acids. Here the CDR3 reads CASSPRSGSSYEQYF. For the CDR3, the DNA is TGCGCCAGCAGCCCGCGGTCCGGGAGCTCCTACGAGCAGTACTTC. Variable domain in full (rest from reference TRBV5-1 and TRBJ2-7): KAGVTQTPRYLIKTRGQQVTLSCSPISGHRSVSWYQQTPGQGLQFLFEYFSETQRNKGNFPGRFSGRQFSNSRSEMNVSTLELGDSALYLCASSPRSGSSYEQYFGPGTRLTVT.

The count of this clone is one. The chain recombines TRBV12-3 or TRBV12-4 with TRBJ1-1; no definite D call. The V end lost 3 bases, the J end lost 1 base, and 6 bases lay between the germline ends. The CDR3 totals 13 residues. The CDR3 DNA sequence: TGTGCCAGCAGTTTGGCCAGGAACACTGAAGCTTTCTTT. It codes for CASSLARNTEAFF.

The chain joins TRBV6-5 to TRBJ1-5; 9 nucleotides match TRBD1. Germline-derived CDR1 and CDR2 are MNHEY and SVGAGI. V lost 6 bases, J lost 2 bases, and 2 bases stayed unmatched. The CDR3 has 14 amino acids. This CDR3 reads CASSRDRGNQPQHF. The CDR3 bases are TGTGCCAGCAGCAGGGACAGGGGCAATCAGCCCCAGCATTTT.

DNA of the CDR3: TGTGCCTGGAGTGGAGGACAGGGGGCTGGAAACACCATATATTTT. Its protein is CAWSGGQGAGNTIYF. The chain recombines TRBV30 with TRBJ1-3; 10 bases fit TRBD1. There are 15 residues in the CDR3. The V segment lost 1 base and the J segment 2 bases; nucleotides outside the gene matches: 2. Looked up from germline, CDR1 is GTSNPN and CDR2 is SVGIG (reference sequence). The variable domain in full, completed from reference TRBV30 and TRBJ1-3, reads SQTIHQWPATLVQPVGSPLSLECTVEGTSNPNLYWYRQAAGRGLQLLFYSVGIGQISSEVPQNLSASRPQDRQFILSSKKLLLSDSGFYLCAWSGGQGAGNTIYFGEGSWLTVV.

V is TRBV11-3 and J is TRBJ2-7; D might be TRBD2 (5 bases). CDR1 and CDR2 from the germline V gene are SGHNT and YENEEA. The V end was cut by 6 bases, the J end by 7 bases, with 10 bases between. CDR3 length equals 11 residues. The DNA of the CDR3 is TGTGCCAGCAGTTCGGACTCGGAGCAGTACTTC. Its translation is CASSSDSEQYF.

Only a few counts were recorded for this clone. The V call is TRBV15, the J call TRBJ1-1, with 7 nucleotides matching TRBD1. The germline V gene has CDR1 LNHNV and CDR2 YYDKDF (reference sequence). V shed 5 bases, J shed 0 bases, and the junction held 6 bases outside the gene matches. This CDR3 region has 15 residues. DNA of the CDR3: TGTGCCACCAGCGGTAGACAGGGCGTGAACACTGAAGCTTTCTTT. It yields the protein CATSGRQGVNTEAFF.

This clone was seen a few times. V gene TRBV2 combines with J gene TRBJ1-5; D remains ambiguous. With 3 bases removed from V and 6 bases from J, the gap between germline ends came to 9 bases. This CDR3 comprises 13 residues. Germline V lookup: CDR1 SNHLY, CDR2 FYNNEI. CDR3 amino acids: CASSEAGVQPQHF. The CDR3 DNA reads as TGTGCCAGCAGTGAGGCCGGGGTTCAGCCCCAGCATTTT.

The chain is built from TRBV9 and TRBJ2-3; TRBD1 agrees at 7 bases. Trimming cost V 4 bases and J 4 bases; bases outside gene matches: 12. This CDR3 region has 16 residues. Germline lookup yields CDR1 SGDLS and CDR2 YYNGEE. CDR3 DNA: TGTGCCAGCAGCACATCGACAGGGTTGAACGCAGATACGCAGTATTTT. This translates into CASSTSTGLNADTQYF.

This sequence joins TRBV14 and TRBJ1-5, with D perhaps TRBD1 (6 bases). This CDR3 has 14 residues. Per the germline V gene, CDR1 is SGHDN and CDR2 is FVKESK. V was clipped by 4 bases and J by 3 bases, with 10 bases between them. This CDR3 is CASSPSGANQPQHF. CDR3 in DNA: TGTGCCAGCAGCCCCTCAGGGGCCAATCAGCCCCAGCATTTT.

V gene TRBV24-1 combines with J gene TRBJ2-1, with 16 nucleotides matching TRBD2. Germline V gene lookup returns CDR1 KGHDR and CDR2 SFDVKD. The CDR3 runs 15 residues. J was trimmed by 10 bases and V by 4 bases; bases with no gene match: 3. CDR3 bases: TGTGCCACCAGTGAGCCGGGACTAGCGGGGGGGGAGCAGTTCTTC. It encodes CATSEPGLAGGEQFF.

This chain links TRBV28 with TRBJ1-1, with a possible D match to TRBD1 (6 bases). The length of the CDR3 is 16 residues. Deletions cut 5 bases from V and 5 bases from J, with 21 bases between. Germline V gives CDR1 MDHEN, CDR2 SYDVKM. The CDR3 sequence: CASSPRPRGSRTEAFF. The CDR3 DNA sequence: TGTGCCAGCAGTCCCCGACCCAGGGGAAGTCGGACTGAAGCTTTCTTT.

The chain couples TRBV6-5 to TRBJ1-5; D might be TRBD1 (6 bases). V was pared by 6 bases and J by 0 bases, with 12 bases between. Germline V gene data show CDR1 as MNHEY and CDR2 as SVGAGI. The CDR3 spans 15 residues. The CDR3 DNA is TGTGCCAGCAGGCAGGGGCCCGATAGCAATCAGCCCCAGCATTTT. Its translation: CASRQGPDSNQPQHF.

The rearrangement joins TRBV5-6 to TRBJ2-3; D is possibly TRBD1 (6 bases). Germline lookup yields CDR1 SGHDT and CDR2 YYEEEE. The germline V and J ends were trimmed by 2 bases and 3 bases, with 7 bases remaining between them. CDR3 size: 13 residues. The CDR3 nucleotides are TGTGCCAGCAGCTTACAGGGAACAGATACGCAGTATTTT. Its translation is CASSLQGTDTQYF.

This CDR3 reads CASSQDRRGGYEQYF. DNA of the CDR3: TGCGCCAGCAGCCAAGATCGCCGGGGTGGCTACGAGCAGTACTTC. The chain combines TRBV4-1 with TRBJ2-7, with a possible D match to TRBD2 (5 bases). V dropped 0 bases and J dropped 3 bases, with 12 bases sitting between them. The V gene's germline CDR1 is MGHRA and CDR2 YSYEKL. The CDR3 is made up of 15 amino acids.

V and J are TRBV30 and TRBJ2-2; 7 nucleotides align to TRBD2. The germline V gene encodes CDR1 GTSNPN and CDR2 SVGIG (reference sequence). This CDR3 has 14 amino acids. V was clipped by 3 bases and J by 5 bases; unmatched bases: 6. The CDR3 DNA reads TGTGCCTGGAGGAGGGAGGGGATAACCGGGGAGCTGTTTTTT. Its protein product is CAWRREGITGELFF.

The chain employs TRBV7-2 and TRBJ2-7, with TRBD2 matching over 16 bases. Germline CDR1 and CDR2: SGHTA and FQGNSA. V gave up 1 base and J gave up 9 bases; unmatched junction bases: 9. The CDR3 is made up of 17 amino acids. In DNA, the CDR3 is TGTGCCAGCAGCTTAGGGGGACTAGCGGGGGGGCCCCTGAGGCAGTACTTC. The encoded protein is CASSLGGLAGGPLRQYF.

The rearrangement uses TRBV6-5 and TRBJ2-7, with 9 nucleotides matching TRBD1. J lost 4 bases, V lost 8 bases, and 3 bases had no gene match. CDR1 MNHEY and CDR2 SVGAGI come from the germline V gene. The CDR3 spans 12 residues. The CDR3: CASGQGTYEQYF. In DNA, the CDR3 is TGTGCCAGCGGACAGGGGACATACGAGCAGTACTTC.

The chain couples TRBV7-9 to TRBJ2-7, with TRBD1 matching 12 bases. The V and J ends lost 4 bases and 7 bases, in that order; junction bases with no gene match: 8. The germline CDR1 and CDR2 sequences are SEHNR and FQNEAQ (reference sequence). The length of the CDR3 is 15 residues. The DNA for the CDR3 is TGTGCCAGCAGCTCCGGGACAGGGGGCCGAGGGGAGCAGTACTTC. This gives the protein CASSSGTGGRGEQYF.